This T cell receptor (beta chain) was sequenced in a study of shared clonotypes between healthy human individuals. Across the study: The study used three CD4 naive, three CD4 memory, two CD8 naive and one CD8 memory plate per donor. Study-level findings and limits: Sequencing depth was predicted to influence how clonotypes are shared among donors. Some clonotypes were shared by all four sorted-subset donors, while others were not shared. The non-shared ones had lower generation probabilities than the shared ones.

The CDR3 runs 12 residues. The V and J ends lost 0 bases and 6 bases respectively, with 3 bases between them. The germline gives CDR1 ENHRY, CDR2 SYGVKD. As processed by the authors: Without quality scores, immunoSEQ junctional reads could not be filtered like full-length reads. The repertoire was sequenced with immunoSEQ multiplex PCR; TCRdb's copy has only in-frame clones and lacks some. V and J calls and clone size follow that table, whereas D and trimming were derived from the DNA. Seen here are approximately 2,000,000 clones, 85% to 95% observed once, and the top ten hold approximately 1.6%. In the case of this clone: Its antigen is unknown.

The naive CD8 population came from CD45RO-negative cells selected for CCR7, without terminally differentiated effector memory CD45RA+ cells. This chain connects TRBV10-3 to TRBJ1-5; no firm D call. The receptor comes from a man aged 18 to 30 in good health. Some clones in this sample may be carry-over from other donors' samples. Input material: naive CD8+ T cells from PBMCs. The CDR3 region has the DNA TGTGCCATCAGTGAGTCGGGTCAGCCCCAGCATTTT. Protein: CAISESGQPQHF.